By its share, the clone carrying this T cell receptor beta chain is medium-sized. Assay used: immunoSEQ multiplex PCR; TCRdb lists only in-frame clones, some missing. Here the sample spans about 30,000 clones, about 87% being singletons. The CDR3 runs to 11 residues. Germline CDR1 is SNHLY and CDR2 is FYNNEI. The ends were cut back, 2 bases at V and 2 bases at J, with 0 bases in the middle. This entry is derived from a study of PD-1 and CTLA-4 blockade in melanoma. This receptor was taken from a human donor with melanoma. V is TRBV2 and J is TRBJ1-1; no clear D gene. Sequencing used CD8+ T cells from peripheral blood, obtained from a patient given anti-PD-1 treatment. In nucleotides, the CDR3 is TGTGCCAGCAGTGAAAACACTGAAGCTTTCTTT. The encoded protein is CASSENTEAFF.